What follows are 8 T cell receptor beta chains derived from one specimen sequenced in a study of shared clonotypes between healthy human individuals. Measured with immunoSEQ multiplex PCR; TCRdb has only the in-frame clones, and not every one. The sample shows approximately 1,000,000 clones, 70% to 80% of them seen only once. The specimen was memory CD4+ T cells from PBMCs. The sample's subset: CD45RA-negative fraction. These receptors originate from a man in his late teens or twenties in good health. Some clones in this sample may be carry-over from other donors' samples.

This chain links TRBV11-3 with TRBJ2-3; D not resolved. The CDR3 has 14 residues. The V gene lost 4 bases and the J gene lost 2 bases, with 10 bases spanning the gap. Germline V CDR1 and CDR2: SGHNT, YENEEA. Here the CDR3 DNA reads TGTGCCAGCAGCTCCGACGGATTCACAGATACGCAGTATTTT. This encodes CASSSDGFTDTQYF.

For this clone: Other DNA sequences in this sample translate to the same CDR3. The chain recombines TRBV5-1 with TRBJ2-1; 7 bases fit TRBD2. J lost 3 bases, V lost 0 bases, and 0 bases had no gene match. CDR1 is SGHRS, CDR2 YFSETQ, per germline. The CDR3 is made up of 14 amino acids. The CDR3 region has the DNA TGCGCCAGCAGCTTGGGGACTAGCTACAATGAGCAGTTCTTC. Translation: CASSLGTSYNEQFF. Variable domain in full (rest from reference TRBV5-1 and TRBJ2-1): KAGVTQTPRYLIKTRGQQVTLSCSPISGHRSVSWYQQTPGQGLQFLFEYFSETQRNKGNFPGRFSGRQFSNSRSEMNVSTLELGDSALYLCASSLGTSYNEQFFGPGTRLTVL.

The chain joins TRBV18 to TRBJ1-2; 11 bases line up with TRBD1. CDR1 KGHSH and CDR2 LQKENI come from the germline V gene. This CDR3 spans 15 amino acids. Trimming took 3 bases from V and 7 from J; bases not matched to a gene: 7. CDR3 DNA sequence: TGTGCCAGCTCACCGCGGACAGGGGGCGCGGCTGGCTACACCTTC. The encoded protein is CASSPRTGGAAGYTF.

The V gene is TRBV18, the J gene TRBJ1-2; D is undetermined. Trimming left V 2 bases short and J 1 base short, with 11 bases between. Germline assignment: CDR1 KGHSH and CDR2 LQKENI. The CDR3 loop spans 15 amino acids. As DNA, the CDR3 is TGTGCCAGCTCACCAGAGGGTTCGGTTAACTATGGCTACACCTTC. Residues: CASSPEGSVNYGYTF.

CDR3 sequence (DNA): TGCGCCAGCAGAGGGTTCCCGACAGGGGGTTACACTGGGGCCAACGTCCTGACTTTC. Its protein is CASRGFPTGGYTGANVLTF. The chain joins TRBV23-1 to TRBJ2-6; TRBD1 aligns across 9 bases. TRBV23-1 is an open reading frame whose function is uncertain. The trim removed 6 bases at V and 2 bases at J, leaving 14 bases unmatched. The CDR3 spans 19 residues.

This sequence joins TRBV6-1 and TRBJ2-2; the D is unclear. Germline V lookup: CDR1 MNHNS, CDR2 SASEGT. V was pared by 4 bases and J by 1 base, with 7 bases between. There are 14 residues in the CDR3. Here the CDR3 reads CASSVVGNTGELFF. CDR3 coding DNA: TGTGCCAGCAGTGTGGTGGGGAACACCGGGGAGCTGTTTTTT.

Comments on this clone: Other DNA sequences in this sample translate to the same CDR3. The chain links TRBV2 to TRBJ2-5, with D tentatively TRBD2 (6 bases). The CDR3 contains 12 residues. Germline CDR1 is SNHLY and CDR2 is FYNNEI. The germline V and J ends were trimmed by 8 bases and 1 base, with 8 bases remaining between them. In DNA, the CDR3 is TGTGCCAGCGGGGGGAGCCAAGAGACCCAGTACTTC. Its translation: CASGGSQETQYF.

The V gene is TRBV6-6, the J gene TRBJ2-7; 12 bases match TRBD2. J was trimmed by 1 base and V by 8 bases; bases with no gene match: 3. Germline loops: CDR1 MNHNY, CDR2 SVGAGI (reference sequence). The CDR3 runs to 14 residues. This chain's CDR3 is CASATSGRSYEQYF. CDR3 in DNA: TGTGCCAGCGCCACTAGCGGGAGGTCCTACGAGCAGTACTTC.